This paragraph reports one T cell receptor (beta chain). Sequencing of TCR beta drew on CD8+ and CD4+ T cells from blood. Controls were healthy donors chosen to match patients in age and sex. FACS enriched CD8+ TEMRA cells, while bulk CD8+ and CD4+ were negatively isolated. This sample is part of a study of CD8 T cells in Susac syndrome. V was trimmed by 5 bases and J by 6 bases, leaving 11 bases between them. CDR1 is MDHEN, CDR2 SYDVKM, per germline. CDR3 length: 13 amino acids. About 0.45 to 1 ug RNA was reverse transcribed with random hexamers. TCRdb itself ran the immunoSEQ multiplex PCR reads through MiXCR, one entry per CDR3 protein. The sample holds 150,000 to 200,000 distinct CDR3 sequences, roughly nine tenths seen once.

The receptor was derived from a human donor in good health. The source material was CD4+ T cells from PBMCs. V usage is TRBV28 and J usage is TRBJ1-5; D gene uncertain. CDR3: CASSPLPIQPQHF. For the CDR3, the DNA is TGTGCCAGCAGTCCGCTCCCGATTCAGCCCCAGCATTTT. Looking up the rest from reference TRBV28 and TRBJ1-5 gives the full variable domain: DVKVTQSSRYLVKRTGEKVFLECVQDMDHENMFWYRQDPGLGLRLIYFSYDVKMKEKGDIPEGYSVSREKKERFSLILESASTNQTSMYLCASSPLPIQPQHFGDGTRLSIL.